Sequencing of this TCR beta chain was carried out in a study of T cells in Graves' hyperthyroidism and ophthalmopathy. Study-level background: Before treatment of any kind, peripheral blood was taken at initial diagnosis. Study-wide points: Most thyroid clonotypes with frequency above 0.001 were detected in blood. Using 13 V-J features, a model discriminated ophthalmopathy from stable hyperthyroidism.

Using RNA transcripts as the source, TCR beta CDR3 regions were amplified. The TCR CDR3 was amplified in a first-round RT-PCR using the HTBI primer set. A single record per CDR3 protein comes from TCRdb applying MiXCR to the multiplex PCR reads. The repertoire holds about 270,000 distinct CDR3 sequences, with around 22% as singletons. This CDR3 region has 15 residues. Unmatched junction bases numbered 5, after V lost 0 bases and J lost 5 bases. Germline V gene data show CDR1 as SGHNT and CDR2 as YYREEE (reference sequence). Details on this clonotype: As yet, its antigen is unknown.

The origin of this receptor is a man aged 25-45 years with Graves' ophthalmopathy. V gene TRBV5-4 combines with J gene TRBJ2-5, with 9 bases identical to TRBD2. Sample: blood. This CDR3 is CASSLAAGGGETQYF. The CDR3, as DNA: TGTGCCAGCAGCTTGGCTGCGGGAGGGGGTGAGACCCAGTACTTC.